The 20 T cell receptor beta chains below come from one sample, sequenced in a study of metastatic and nonmetastatic thyroid tumors. TCRdb reassembled clones from the PCR reads with MiXCR. The data contain about 92,000 clones, approximately 15% of them singletons. All patients were untreated before thyroid surgery. Specimen: blood. The receptors shown here come from a female donor with papillary thyroid cancer or a benign thyroid nodule (not recorded which). Some clones in this sample may be carry-over from other donors' samples.

The V call is TRBV30, the J call TRBJ1-1; 7 bases are a match to TRBD1. CDR1 GTSNPN and CDR2 SVGIG come from the germline V gene (reference sequence). This CDR3 comprises 13 residues. V shed 0 bases, J shed 7 bases, and the junction held 5 bases outside the gene matches. The CDR3 DNA follows: TGTGCCTGGAGTGTACTGACAGGGTTTGAAGCTTTCTTT. Protein product: CAWSVLTGFEAFF. Combining the CDR3 with reference TRBV30 and TRBJ1-1 gives the whole variable domain SQTIHQWPATLVQPVGSPLSLECTVEGTSNPNLYWYRQAAGRGLQLLFYSVGIGQISSEVPQNLSASRPQDRQFILSSKKLLLSDSGFYLCAWSVLTGFEAFFGQGTRLTVV.

This clone was observed at least ten times. The V call is TRBV10-3, the J call TRBJ1-1; 7 bases are shared with TRBD1. The J segment lost 1 base and the V segment lost 3 bases, leaving 5 bases of the junction unmatched. Germline values: CDR1 ENHRY, CDR2 SYGVKD. This CDR3 region has 15 residues. The CDR3 coding sequence is TGTGCCATCAGTGACCCGGGACAGCCGAACACTGAAGCTTTCTTT. The encoded protein is CAISDPGQPNTEAFF.

This clone was seen many times. The chain has TRBV5-8 and TRBJ1-2, with 7 bases lining up with TRBD1. The CDR3 totals 16 residues. After removal of 2 bases from V and 7 bases from J, the junction contained 14 bases not matched to a gene. Germline-derived CDR1 and CDR2 are SGHTS and YDEGEE. DNA for the CDR3: TGTGCCAGCAGCTTTGTTGAGATAAGGGGGCGCGGTGGCTACACCTTC. As protein: CASSFVEIRGRGGYTF.

At least ten counts were recorded for this clone. The chain joins TRBV5-1 to TRBJ2-1; D possibly uses TRBD1 or TRBD2 (5 bases each). Germline CDR1 reads SGHRS; CDR2 reads YFSETQ. Trimming cost V 2 bases and J 8 bases, with 8 bases left between them. The CDR3 consists of 12 residues. CDR3: CASSFRGDEQFF. CDR3 in DNA: TGCGCCAGCAGCTTTAGGGGAGATGAGCAGTTCTTC.

Turning to this clone: This may arise from a read error, as a much more abundant clone is one base away. The chain uses TRBV18 and TRBJ2-1, with D possibly being TRBD2 (6 bases). CDR3 length: 18 residues. Germline assignment: CDR1 KGHSH and CDR2 LQKENI. V lost 3 bases, J lost 2 bases, and 20 bases lay in between. In nucleotides, the CDR3 is TGTGCCAGCTCACCTCCCGCCCTTGCGGGGCCTACCTACAATGAGCAGTTCTTC. It encodes CASSPPALAGPTYNEQFF.

This clone occurred many times. The chain's CDR3 is CASSAEDGPYGYTF. The CDR3 DNA is TGCGCCAGCAGCGCGGAGGACGGACCCTATGGCTACACCTTC. The rearrangement joins TRBV5-1 to TRBJ1-2; D is undetermined. CDR3 length: 14 residues. Germline CDR1 reads SGHRS; CDR2 reads YFSETQ. Between the trimmed V and J ends, which lost 4 bases and 4 bases, there was a span of 14 bases. Drawing the rest from reference TRBV5-1 and TRBJ1-2, the complete variable domain is KAGVTQTPRYLIKTRGQQVTLSCSPISGHRSVSWYQQTPGQGLQFLFEYFSETQRNKGNFPGRFSGRQFSNSRSEMNVSTLELGDSALYLCASSAEDGPYGYTFGSGTRLTVV.

This clone showed up just a few times. The chain is built from TRBV27 and TRBJ2-2, with D maybe TRBD1 (6 bases). The CDR3 runs to 15 residues. V lost 5 bases, J lost 5 bases, and 15 bases lay in between. Per germline, CDR1 MNHEY and CDR2 SMNVEV (reference sequence). The CDR3 DNA follows: TGTGCCAGCAGTCCCGGGACATGTGCTACCGGGGAGCTGTTTTTT. Translating gives CASSPGTCATGELFF.

There are a few counts of this clone. This chain links TRBV28 with TRBJ1-2; D is unresolved. V was cut by 6 bases and J by 3 bases, with 11 bases left in between. This CDR3 has 13 residues. CDR1 is MDHEN and CDR2 is SYDVKM in the germline V gene. CDR3 amino acids: CASSPTVYYGYTF. For the CDR3, the DNA is TGTGCCAGCAGCCCAACAGTTTACTATGGCTACACCTTC.

In this sample, this clone turned up many times. J is TRBJ1-1 and V is TRBV4-2; TRBD1 might be the D (5 bases). V shed 1 base and J shed 5 bases, with 8 bases lying between them. The CDR3 totals 13 residues. Germline V lookup: CDR1 LGHNA, CDR2 YNFKEQ. The CDR3 protein is CASSQGRGTEAFF. In nucleotides, the CDR3 is TGTGCCAGCAGCCAAGGCCGGGGGACTGAAGCTTTCTTT.

Note on this clone: A much more abundant neighbour one base away suggests this may be a read error. This sequence joins TRBV16 and TRBJ1-6; D is unclear. The V end was cut by 3 bases, the J end by 9 bases, with 15 bases between. The CDR3 is 15 residues long. Germline V gene data show CDR1 as KGHSY and CDR2 as FQNENV. CDR3 sequence (DNA): TGTGCCAGCAGCCACATACAGAGAGTTAGTTCACCCCTCCACTTT. Residues: CASSHIQRVSSPLHF. The variable domain in full, with the rest retrieved from reference TRBV16 and TRBJ1-6, is GEEVAQTPKHLVRGEGQKAKLYCAPIKGHSYVFWYQQVLKNEFKFLISFQNENVFDETGMPKERFSAKCLPNSPCSLEIQATKLEDSAVYFCASSHIQRVSSPLHFGNGTRLTVT.

This clone has a count of ten or more. As DNA, the CDR3 is TGTGCCAGCAGCTCCCTCGTCGACAGTCAGGGCCCCGGGGGGTATGGCTACACCTTC. As protein: CASSSLVDSQGPGGYGYTF. The chain carries TRBV11-2 and TRBJ1-2, with D possibly being TRBD1 (5 bases). CDR1 is SGHAT and CDR2 is FQNNGV in the germline V gene. This CDR3 spans 19 amino acids. With 4 bases removed from V and 5 bases from J, the gap between germline ends came to 29 bases.

Worth noting for this clone: A much larger clone differs by one base, so this may be a read error. The chain carries TRBV30 and TRBJ2-2; 13 nucleotides match TRBD2. The CDR3 extends over 15 amino acids. The V gene's germline CDR1 is GTSNPN and CDR2 SVGIG (reference sequence). CDR3 loop: CVWSLTSGGPGELFF. The CDR3, as DNA: TGTGTCTGGAGTCTGACTAGCGGGGGGCCCGGGGAGCTGTTTTTT.

There are many counts of this clone. One end of the junction does not line up with germline, which may come from a read error. V and J are TRBV7-7 and TRBJ2-5; D remains ambiguous. CDR1 and CDR2 from the germline V gene are SSHAT and FNYEAQ (reference sequence). The CDR3 extends over 15 amino acids. CDR3 nucleotides: TGTGCTAGCAGCTTACTAAGGACGGCCCAGGAGACCCAGTACTTC. Its protein product is CASSLLRTAQETQYF.

This clone was detected ten times or more. The V and J genes are TRBV5-1 and TRBJ2-1; tentative D call: TRBD1 (6 bases). The CDR3 covers 16 residues. Between the trimmed V and J ends, which lost 4 bases and 4 bases, there was a span of 18 bases. CDR1 is SGHRS, CDR2 YFSETQ, per germline. CDR3 residues: CASSARSGVGYNEQFF. CDR3 bases: TGCGCCAGCAGCGCGAGGTCAGGGGTGGGGTACAATGAGCAGTTCTTC.

In its sample, this clone was seen many times. The rearrangement links TRBV7-3 to TRBJ2-2; D is perhaps TRBD2 (7 bases). CDR1 and CDR2 (germline): SGHTA, FQGTGA. The CDR3 loop spans 16 amino acids. V shed 5 bases and J shed 6 bases, with 19 bases lying between them. CDR3 sequence: CASSTMAGAVAGELFF. CDR3 DNA: TGTGCCAGCAGCACCATGGCGGGGGCGGTCGCCGGGGAGCTGTTTTTT.

The J gene is TRBJ1-3, the V gene TRBV20-1; D not resolved. The ends were cut back, 0 bases at V and 4 bases at J, with 10 bases in the middle. The CDR3 extends over 14 amino acids. CDR1 is DFQATT and CDR2 is SNEGSKA in the germline V gene (reference sequence). CDR3 nucleotides: TGCAGTGCTAGAGAATTGGGCGGAGGAAACACCATATATTTT. As protein: CSARELGGGNTIYF.

This clone was found many times. V and J are TRBV6-1 and TRBJ1-5; perhaps TRBD1 as D (5 bases). V was cut by 7 bases and J by 9 bases, with 25 bases left in between. In germline, CDR1 is MNHNS, CDR2 SASEGT. The CDR3 loop spans 16 amino acids. CDR3 nucleotides: TGTGCCAGCATCCTCGATCCGGGACGGACCTCAATGCCCCAGCATTTT. Amino acid sequence: CASILDPGRTSMPQHF.

Many counts were recorded for this clone. The J gene is TRBJ2-7, the V gene TRBV2, with no clear D. CDR3 length equals 14 residues. Trimming took 5 bases from V and 5 from J, leaving 16 bases between them. Germline CDR1 reads SNHLY; CDR2 reads FYNNEI. CDR3 amino acids: CASSLPGGVDEQYF. The CDR3 region has the DNA TGTGCCAGCAGTCTTCCGGGTGGCGTGGACGAGCAGTACTTC.

This clone was seen a few times. The chain joins TRBV20-1 to TRBJ1-2; perhaps TRBD1 as D (6 bases). V shed 5 bases and J shed 6 bases, with 13 bases lying between them. Germline V gene sequence: CDR1 DFQATT, CDR2 SNEGSKA (reference sequence). This CDR3 contains 12 residues. The CDR3 reads CSARGEGDGYTF. CDR3 DNA sequence: TGCAGTGCTCGCGGGGAGGGGGATGGCTACACCTTC.

The CDR3 is CASSHWTGRDNEQFF. The CDR3 nucleotides read TGCGCCAGCAGCCATTGGACAGGGAGAGATAATGAGCAGTTCTTC. This chain joins TRBV4-1 and TRBJ2-1, with TRBD1 matching 8 bases. The germline gives CDR1 MGHRA, CDR2 YSYEKL. V shed 3 bases, J shed 7 bases, and the junction held 8 bases outside the gene matches. CDR3 length: 15 residues.